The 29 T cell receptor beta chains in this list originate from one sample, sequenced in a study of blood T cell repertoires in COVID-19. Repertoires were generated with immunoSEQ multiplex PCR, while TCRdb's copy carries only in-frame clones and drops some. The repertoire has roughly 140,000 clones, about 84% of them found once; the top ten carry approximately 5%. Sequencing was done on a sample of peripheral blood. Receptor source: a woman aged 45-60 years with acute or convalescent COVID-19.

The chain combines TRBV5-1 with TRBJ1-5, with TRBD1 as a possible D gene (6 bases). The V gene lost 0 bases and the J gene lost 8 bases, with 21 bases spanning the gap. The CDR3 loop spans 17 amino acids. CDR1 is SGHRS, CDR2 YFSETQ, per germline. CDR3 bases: TGCGCCAGCAGCTTGGCACCCGCAGGGGAGACTTTTGAGCCCCAGCATTTT. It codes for CASSLAPAGETFEPQHF. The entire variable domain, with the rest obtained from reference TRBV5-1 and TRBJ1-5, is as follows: KAGVTQTPRYLIKTRGQQVTLSCSPISGHRSVSWYQQTPGQGLQFLFEYFSETQRNKGNFPGRFSGRQFSNSRSEMNVSTLELGDSALYLCASSLAPAGETFEPQHFGDGTRLSIL.

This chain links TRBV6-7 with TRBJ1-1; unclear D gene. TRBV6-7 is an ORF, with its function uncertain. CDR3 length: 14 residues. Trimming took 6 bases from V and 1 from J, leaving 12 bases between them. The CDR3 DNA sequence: TGTGCCAGCAGACCATTTTCGAGGAACACTGAAGCTTTCTTT. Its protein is CASRPFSRNTEAFF.

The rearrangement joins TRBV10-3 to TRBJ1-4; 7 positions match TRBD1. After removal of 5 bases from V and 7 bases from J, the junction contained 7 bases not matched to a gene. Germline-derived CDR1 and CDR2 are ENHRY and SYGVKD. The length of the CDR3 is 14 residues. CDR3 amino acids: CAISKDRQTEKLFF. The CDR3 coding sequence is TGTGCCATCAGTAAGGACAGGCAGACTGAAAAACTGTTTTTT.

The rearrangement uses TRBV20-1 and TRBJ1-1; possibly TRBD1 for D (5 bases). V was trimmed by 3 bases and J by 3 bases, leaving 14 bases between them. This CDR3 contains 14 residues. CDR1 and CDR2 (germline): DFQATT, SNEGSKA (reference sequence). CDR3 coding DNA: TGCAGTGCTAGTAAGCTCGGGGGTGACACTGAAGCTTTCTTT. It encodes CSASKLGGDTEAFF.

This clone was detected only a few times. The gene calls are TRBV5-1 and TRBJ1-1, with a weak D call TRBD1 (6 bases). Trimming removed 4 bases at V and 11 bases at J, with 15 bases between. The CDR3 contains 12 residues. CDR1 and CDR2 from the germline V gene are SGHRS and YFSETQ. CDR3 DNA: TGCGCCAGCAGCACCGGACAGCAAGATGCTTTCTTT. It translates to CASSTGQQDAFF.

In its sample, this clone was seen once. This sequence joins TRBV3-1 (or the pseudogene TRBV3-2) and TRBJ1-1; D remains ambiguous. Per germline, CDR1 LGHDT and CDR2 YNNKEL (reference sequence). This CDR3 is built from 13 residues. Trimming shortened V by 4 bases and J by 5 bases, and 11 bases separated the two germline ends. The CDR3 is CASSRRLETEAFF. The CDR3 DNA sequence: TGTGCCAGCAGCCGGCGGTTGGAGACTGAAGCTTTCTTT.

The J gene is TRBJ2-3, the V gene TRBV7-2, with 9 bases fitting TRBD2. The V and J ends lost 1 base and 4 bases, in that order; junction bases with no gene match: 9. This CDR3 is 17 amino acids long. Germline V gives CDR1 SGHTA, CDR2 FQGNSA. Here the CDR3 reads CASSLVPLAGYADTQYF. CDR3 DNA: TGTGCCAGCAGCTTAGTCCCCCTAGCGGGGTACGCAGATACGCAGTATTTT.

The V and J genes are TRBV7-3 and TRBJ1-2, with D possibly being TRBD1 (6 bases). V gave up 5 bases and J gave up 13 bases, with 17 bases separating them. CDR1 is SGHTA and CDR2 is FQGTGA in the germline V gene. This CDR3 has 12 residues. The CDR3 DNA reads TGTGCCAGCAGCGGCAGGGGCCCCAAGCCCACCTTC. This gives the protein CASSGRGPKPTF.

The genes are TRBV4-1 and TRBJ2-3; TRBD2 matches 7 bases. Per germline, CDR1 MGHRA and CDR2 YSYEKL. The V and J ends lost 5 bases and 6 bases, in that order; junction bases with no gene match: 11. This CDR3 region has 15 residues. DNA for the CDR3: TGCGCCAGCAGCAAAGGGACTACCGCGGGGGATACGCAGTATTTT. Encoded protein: CASSKGTTAGDTQYF.

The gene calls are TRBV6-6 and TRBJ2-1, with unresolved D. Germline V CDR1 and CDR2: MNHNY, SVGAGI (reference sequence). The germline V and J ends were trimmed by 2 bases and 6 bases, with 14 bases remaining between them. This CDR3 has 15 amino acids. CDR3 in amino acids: CASSYEAARSNEQFF. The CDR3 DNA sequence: TGTGCCAGCAGTTACGAGGCCGCTCGGAGCAATGAGCAGTTCTTC.

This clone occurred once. The DNA of the CDR3 is TGCGCCAGCAGCTCAGGGACTAGCGGGGTGAACACCGGGGAGCTGTTTTTT. It codes for CASSSGTSGVNTGELFF. This rearrangement joins TRBV5-1 to TRBJ2-2; 13 bases fit TRBD2. Trimming removed 3 bases from V and 1 base from J; junction bases left unmatched: 3. The germline V gene has CDR1 SGHRS and CDR2 YFSETQ. There are 17 residues in the CDR3.

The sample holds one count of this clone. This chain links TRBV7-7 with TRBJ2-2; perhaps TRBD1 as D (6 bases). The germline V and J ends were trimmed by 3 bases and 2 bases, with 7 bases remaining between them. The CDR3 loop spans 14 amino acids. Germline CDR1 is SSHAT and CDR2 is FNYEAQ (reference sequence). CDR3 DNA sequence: TGTGCCAGCAGCTTGGACAGAAACACCGGGGAGCTGTTTTTT. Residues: CASSLDRNTGELFF.

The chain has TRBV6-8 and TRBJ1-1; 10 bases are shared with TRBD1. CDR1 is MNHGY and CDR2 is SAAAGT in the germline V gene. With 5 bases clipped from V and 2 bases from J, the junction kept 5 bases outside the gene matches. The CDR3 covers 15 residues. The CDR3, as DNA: TGTGCCAGCAGTCCCGGGACAGGGGCTAACACTGAAGCTTTCTTT. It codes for CASSPGTGANTEAFF.

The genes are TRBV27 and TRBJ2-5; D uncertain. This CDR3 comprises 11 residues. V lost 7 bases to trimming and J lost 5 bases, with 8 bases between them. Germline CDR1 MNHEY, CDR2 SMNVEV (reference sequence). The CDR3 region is CASTRAETQYF. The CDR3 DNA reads TGTGCCAGCACTCGCGCGGAGACCCAGTACTTC.

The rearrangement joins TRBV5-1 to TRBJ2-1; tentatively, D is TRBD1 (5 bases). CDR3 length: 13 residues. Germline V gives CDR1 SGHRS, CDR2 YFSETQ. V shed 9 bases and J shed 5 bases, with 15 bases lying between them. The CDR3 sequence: CATAIQGDNEQFF. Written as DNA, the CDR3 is TGCGCCACCGCAATTCAGGGTGACAATGAGCAGTTCTTC.

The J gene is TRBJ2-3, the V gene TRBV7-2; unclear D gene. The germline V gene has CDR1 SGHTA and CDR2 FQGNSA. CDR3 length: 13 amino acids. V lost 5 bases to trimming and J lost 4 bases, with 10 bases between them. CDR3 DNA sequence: TGTGCCAGCAGCCGCGCGCCCCCAGATACGCAGTATTTT. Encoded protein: CASSRAPPDTQYF.

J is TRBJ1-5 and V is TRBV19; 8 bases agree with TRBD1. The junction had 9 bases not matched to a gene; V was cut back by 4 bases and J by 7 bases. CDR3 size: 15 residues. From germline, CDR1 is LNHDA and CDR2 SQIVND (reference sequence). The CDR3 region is CASSKEQGAGQPQHF. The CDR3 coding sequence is TGTGCCAGTAGTAAGGAGCAGGGGGCAGGGCAGCCCCAGCATTTT.

The CDR3 sequence is CASSIWTALEPLHF. The CDR3 region has the DNA TGTGCCAGCAGCATCTGGACAGCCCTCGAACCCCTCCACTTT. The chain recombines TRBV5-4 with TRBJ1-6; tentatively, D is TRBD1 (6 bases). CDR1 is SGHNT, CDR2 YYREEE, per germline (reference sequence). CDR3 size: 14 residues. Trimming pared 4 bases from V and 12 bases from J, leaving 17 bases between.

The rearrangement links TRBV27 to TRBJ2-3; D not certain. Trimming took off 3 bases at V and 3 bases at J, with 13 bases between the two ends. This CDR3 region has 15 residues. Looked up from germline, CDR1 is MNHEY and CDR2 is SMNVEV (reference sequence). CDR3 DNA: TGTGCCAGCAGTTTCTTTCAGCGCCAGACAGATACGCAGTATTTT. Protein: CASSFFQRQTDTQYF.

CDR3 bases: TGTGCCAGCAGCTACCAAGCGGGGGGGCAAGAGACCCAGTACTTC. Amino acids: CASSYQAGGQETQYF. The chain carries TRBV7-2 and TRBJ2-5, with TRBD2 matching over 10 bases. Germline loops: CDR1 SGHTA, CDR2 FQGNSA. This CDR3 comprises 15 residues. The J segment lost 2 bases and the V segment lost 4 bases, leaving 4 bases of the junction unmatched.

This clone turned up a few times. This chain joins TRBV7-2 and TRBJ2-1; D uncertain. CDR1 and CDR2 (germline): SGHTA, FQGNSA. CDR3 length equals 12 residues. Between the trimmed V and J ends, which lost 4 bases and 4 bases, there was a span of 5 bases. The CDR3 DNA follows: TGTGCCAGCAGCTCCTTTTACAATGAGCAGTTCTTC. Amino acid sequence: CASSSFYNEQFF.

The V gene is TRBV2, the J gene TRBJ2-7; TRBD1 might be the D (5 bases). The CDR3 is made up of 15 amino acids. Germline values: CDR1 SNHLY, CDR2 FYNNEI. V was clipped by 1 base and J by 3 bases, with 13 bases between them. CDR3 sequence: CASSEDRDRDYEQYF. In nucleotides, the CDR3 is TGTGCCAGCAGTGAAGATAGAGACAGAGACTACGAGCAGTACTTC.

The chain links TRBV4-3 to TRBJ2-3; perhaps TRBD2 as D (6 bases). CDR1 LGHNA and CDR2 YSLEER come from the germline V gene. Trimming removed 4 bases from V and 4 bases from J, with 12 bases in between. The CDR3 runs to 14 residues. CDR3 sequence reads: CASSPSEGADTQYF. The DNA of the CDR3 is TGCGCCAGCAGCCCCTCGGAGGGTGCAGATACGCAGTATTTT.

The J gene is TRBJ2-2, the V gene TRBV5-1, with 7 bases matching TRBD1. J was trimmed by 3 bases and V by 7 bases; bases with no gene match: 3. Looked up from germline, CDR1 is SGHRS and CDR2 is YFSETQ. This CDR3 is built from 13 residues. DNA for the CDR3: TGCGCCAGCCGAGGGACAGACACCGGGGAGCTGTTTTTT. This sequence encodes CASRGTDTGELFF.

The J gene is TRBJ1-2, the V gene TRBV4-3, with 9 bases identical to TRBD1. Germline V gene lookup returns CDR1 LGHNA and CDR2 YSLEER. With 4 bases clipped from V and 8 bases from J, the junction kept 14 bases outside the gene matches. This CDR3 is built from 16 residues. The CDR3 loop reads CASSRYTGGDTRGYTF. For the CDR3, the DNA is TGCGCCAGCAGCCGATATACAGGGGGCGACACGCGGGGCTACACCTTC.

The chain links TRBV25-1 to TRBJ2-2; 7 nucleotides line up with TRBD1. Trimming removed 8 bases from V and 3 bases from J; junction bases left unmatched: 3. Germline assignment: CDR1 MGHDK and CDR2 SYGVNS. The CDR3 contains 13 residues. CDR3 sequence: CASGTAYTGELFF. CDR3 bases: TGTGCCAGCGGGACAGCATACACCGGGGAGCTGTTTTTT.

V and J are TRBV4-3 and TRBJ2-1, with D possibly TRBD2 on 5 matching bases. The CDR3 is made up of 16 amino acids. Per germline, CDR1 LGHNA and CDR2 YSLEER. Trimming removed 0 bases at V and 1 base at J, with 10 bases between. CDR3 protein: CASSQEGQRSYNEQFF. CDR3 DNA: TGCGCCAGCAGCCAAGAGGGCCAGCGGTCCTACAATGAGCAGTTCTTC.

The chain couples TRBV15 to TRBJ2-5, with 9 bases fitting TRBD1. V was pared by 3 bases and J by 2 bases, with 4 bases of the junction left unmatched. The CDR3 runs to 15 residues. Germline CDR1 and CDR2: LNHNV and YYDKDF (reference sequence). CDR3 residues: CATSRGDREQETQYF. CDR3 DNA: TGTGCCACCAGCAGGGGGGACAGGGAACAAGAGACCCAGTACTTC.

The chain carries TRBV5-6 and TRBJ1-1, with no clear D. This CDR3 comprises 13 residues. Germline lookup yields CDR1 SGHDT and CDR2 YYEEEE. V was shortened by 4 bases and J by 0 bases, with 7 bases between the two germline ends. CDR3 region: CASSRTLNTEAFF. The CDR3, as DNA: TGTGCCAGCAGCCGAACATTGAACACTGAAGCTTTCTTT.